The 8 T cell receptor beta chains in this list originate from one sample, sequenced in a study of response to subunit inactivated influenza vaccine. TCRdb re-derived calls from the RT-PCR reads in MiXCR, one entry per CDR3 protein. The sample includes about 830,000 distinct CDR3 sequences, 18% seen only once; the top ten take roughly 10%. The source material was PBMCs from blood, sampled around 5 days after vaccination. The receptors come from a man aged 50 to 60 who received an inactivated influenza vaccine.

The table lists this clonotype with a few counts. An end of the junction does not agree with germline; a read error may underlie this. V gene TRBV12-3 or TRBV12-4 combines with J gene TRBJ2-7, with a tentative D call TRBD1 (6 bases). The CDR3 is made up of 12 amino acids. CDR3 in DNA: TGTGCCAGCAGTGTCACAGGGAAAGGGGCTTCCTTC. Protein product: CASSVTGKGASF.

This chain connects TRBV7-2 to TRBJ2-5; 8 positions match TRBD2. The germline CDR1 and CDR2 sequences are SGHTA and FQGNSA. After removal of 5 bases from V and 1 base from J, the junction contained 12 bases not matched to a gene. The CDR3 has 17 residues. The CDR3 protein is CASSRRGSGGIQETQYF. The CDR3 DNA reads TGTGCCAGCAGCCGTCGGGGGAGCGGGGGAATCCAAGAGACCCAGTACTTC.

The CDR3 region is CSVQLMDGQPQHF. CDR3 bases: TGCAGCGTTCAATTAATGGACGGGCAGCCCCAGCATTTT. The chain recombines TRBV29-1 with TRBJ1-5, with D uncertain. CDR1 and CDR2 from the germline V gene are SQVTM and ANQGSEA. Trimming cost V 5 bases and J 7 bases, with 15 bases left between them. CDR3 length: 13 amino acids. The variable domain in full, with the rest retrieved from reference TRBV29-1 and TRBJ1-5, is SAVISQKPSRDICQRGTSLTIQCQVDSQVTMMFWYRQQPGQSLTLIATANQGSEATYESGFVIDKFPISRPNLTFSTLTVSNMSPEDSSIYLCSVQLMDGQPQHFGDGTRLSIL.

This clonotype was counted a few times. The chain combines TRBV12-3 or TRBV12-4 with TRBJ2-2, with 10 bases aligning to TRBD2. The CDR3 has 15 residues. J lost 7 bases, V lost 4 bases, and 6 bases had no gene match. CDR3 protein: CASSWLAGEIGELFF. The CDR3 DNA reads as TGTGCCAGCAGTTGGCTAGCGGGAGAAATCGGGGAGCTGTTTTTT.

This clonotype was detected only a few times. This rearrangement joins TRBV27 to TRBJ2-6, with TRBD1 as a possible D gene (6 bases). CDR3 length: 15 residues. CDR1 is MNHEY and CDR2 is SMNVEV in the germline V gene (reference sequence). V was clipped by 6 bases and J by 1 base, with 10 bases between them. For the CDR3, the DNA is TGTGCCAGCAGATTACAGGGATCTGGGGCCAACGTCCTGACTTTC. The encoded protein is CASRLQGSGANVLTF.

The chain uses TRBV10-2 and TRBJ1-5; 7 bases are shared with TRBD1. The CDR3 has 15 amino acids. CDR1 is WSHSY and CDR2 is SAAADI in the germline V gene. V shed 7 bases and J 0 bases; nucleotides not matched to a gene: 6. The CDR3 DNA follows: TGCGCCAGCACCCAGGGGGGGACTAGCAATCAGCCCCAGCATTTT. Its translation: CASTQGGTSNQPQHF.

The chain is built from TRBV28 and TRBJ1-1; perhaps TRBD1 as D (6 bases). Trimming shortened V by 6 bases and J by 1 base, and 18 bases separated the two germline ends. CDR1 and CDR2 (germline): MDHEN, SYDVKM. The CDR3 totals 16 residues. The CDR3 reads CASRPGGARGNTEAFF. CDR3 coding DNA: TGTGCCAGCAGACCCGGGGGCGCGCGTGGGAACACTGAAGCTTTCTTT.

The table lists this clonotype with a few counts. This rearrangement joins TRBV6-4 to TRBJ2-3; the D gene is possibly TRBD2 (6 bases). CDR3 size: 14 residues. Trimming cost V 8 bases and J 2 bases, with 14 bases left between them. CDR1 MRHNA and CDR2 SNTAGT come from the germline V gene. This chain's CDR3 is CASSVEGYTDTQYF. CDR3 nucleotides: TGTGCCAGCTCCGTGGAGGGGTACACAGATACGCAGTATTTT.